This T cell receptor (beta chain) derives from a study of T-cell reconstitution after alpha-beta-depleted transplantation in children (dated by TCRdb to the mid-2010s). The study in broad terms: T-cell immune reconstitution after TCRalphabeta/CD19-depleted allogeneic hematopoietic cell transplantation in children was quantitatively tracked in the study by means of TCR repertoire profiling. General study outcomes and caveats: The high TCRbeta diversity at day 60 in some patients was ascribed to recipient T cells and intrathymic progenitors that had survived conditioning. Apparently early alphabetaT-cell count recovery about two months after transplant reportedly relied on only several hundred rapidly expanded clones derived from non-depleted graft cells. Over the following months the frequencies of hyperexpanded clones went down, and after one year T-cell counts and TCRbeta diversity were mostly credited to newly produced T cells.

The meaning of the sample's treatment or condition label: allogeneic hematopoietic cell transplantation with graft depleted of TCRalphabeta T cells and CD19 B cells. TCRalphabeta/CD19-depleted allogeneic hematopoietic cell grafts were given to the transplant recipients, all of whom were children. V is reduced by 4 bases and J by 8 bases, leaving a spacing of 12 bases between them. The CDR3 has 13 amino acids, counting the end cysteine and phenylalanine. The CDR3 DNA has 39 bases and is translated from base 1. For CDR1 and CDR2, the germline V gene (reference sequence) lists LGHDT and YNNKEL. Libraries were built with PCR. For sequencing, an Illumina HiSeq 2500 was employed. To normalize quantification of the TCRbeta repertoire, the TCR libraries were built with molecular barcoding that relied on unique molecular identifiers. Using fastp trimming at Q25 and MiXCR clonotype assembly, TCRdb reanalyzed the public sequencing data and kept in-frame beta chains. All rows with the same CDR3 protein become a single entry with the most common DNA and genes. The sample has some 460,000 distinct CDR3 sequences on record, about 17% of them singletons. The biggest ten clones account for over 25% of the sample.

Regarding this clonotype: Its antigen is currently not known. There are no base qualities to consult, and no much larger clone falls within one base.

The V and J segments used are TRBV3-1 and TRBJ2-1; the D gene is unclear. The sample was PBMCs, mostly from graft donor cells, taken 360 days after TCRalphabeta/CD19-depleted stem cell transplant. The source of this sequence is a boy under three years old who had a stem cell transplant for Wiskott-Aldrich syndrome, so the T cells may come from the graft donor. The CDR3: CASSPGFLDEQFF. The base sequence is TGTGCCAGCAGCCCAGGTTTTTTGGATGAGCAGTTCTTC.